Sequencing of this TCR beta chain was carried out in a study of blood T cell repertoires in COVID-19. Study at large: Acute and convalescent COVID-19 samples came from the United States, Italy and Spain.

The V gene end was trimmed by 2 bases and the J gene end by 0 bases; junction bases not matched to a gene: 11. In germline, CDR1 is SGHRS, CDR2 YFSETQ. The CDR3 is 19 amino acids. Everyone who took part was 18 to 89 years old, and they came from fewer than 25 US areas. Symptom resolution, clearance, or two negative PCRs marked donors in Cohort 3 as recovered. This clone has just one count. TCRdb keeps only in-frame clones here, not all; method: immunoSEQ multiplex PCR. The sample has some 250,000 clones; 70% to 85% are singletons. Specimen: PBMCs or T cells enriched from blood (not recorded which). The sequence was obtained from a man between 35 and 55 years old who had recovered from COVID-19. This sequence joins TRBV5-1 and TRBJ2-1; TRBD2 aligns across 10 bases. The DNA for the CDR3 is TGCGCCAGCAGCTTAAGCAGCGGGGGGGCGATCGGCTCCTACAATGAGCAGTTCTTC. This translates into CASSLSSGGAIGSYNEQFF.